This TCR beta chain emerged from a study of beta chain features in type 1 diabetes. Study-wide results and limits: Type 1 diabetes patients showed a moderate but significant shortening of TCRB CDR3s in all four CD4+ subsets.

Sequenced material consisted of expressed TCRB transcripts (all of the isolated RNA was reverse transcribed). Reads from naive, central memory and regulatory T cell samples averaged roughly 3.3 million. The protocol was immunoSEQ multiplex PCR, while the TCRdb copy is restricted to in-frame clones and leaves out a portion. Of some 150,000 clones listed, about 10% were seen once; the top ten hold 0.7%. This clone was detected only a few times. Its specificity is not known. Losses at the gene ends were 5 bases for V and 9 bases for J; bases not matched to a gene: 9. This CDR3 is built from 14 residues. Germline assignment: CDR1 KGHSH and CDR2 LQKENI.

The sample taken for sequencing was central memory CD4+ T cells from blood. This TCR was recovered from a woman in her twenties or thirties with type 1 diabetes. The rearrangement uses TRBV18 and TRBJ1-5; TRBD1 agrees at 8 bases. The CDR3 region is CASSGQGGTGPQHF. In nucleotides, the CDR3 is TGTGCCAGCTCAGGACAGGGAGGCACGGGGCCCCAGCATTTT.